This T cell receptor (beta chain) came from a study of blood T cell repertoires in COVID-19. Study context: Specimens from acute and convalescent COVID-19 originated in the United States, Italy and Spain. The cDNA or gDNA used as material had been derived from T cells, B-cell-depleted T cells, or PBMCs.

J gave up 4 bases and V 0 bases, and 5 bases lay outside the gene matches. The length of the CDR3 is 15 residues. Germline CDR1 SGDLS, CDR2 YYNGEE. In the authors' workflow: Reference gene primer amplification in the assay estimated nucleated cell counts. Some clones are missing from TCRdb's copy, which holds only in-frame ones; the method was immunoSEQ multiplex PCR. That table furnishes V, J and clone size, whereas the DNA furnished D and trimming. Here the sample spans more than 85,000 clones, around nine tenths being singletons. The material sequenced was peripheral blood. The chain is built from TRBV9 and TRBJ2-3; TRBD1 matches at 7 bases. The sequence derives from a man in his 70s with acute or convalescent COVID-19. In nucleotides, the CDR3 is TGTGCCAGCAGCGTAGCGGGGACAGCCGCAGATACGCAGTATTTT. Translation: CASSVAGTAADTQYF.